This note documents a single T cell receptor (beta chain) sequence. Its antigen is as yet unknown. As it was prepared, the TCRbeta library received unique molecular identifiers. TCRdb reprocessed the PCR reads with MiXCR, giving one entry per CDR3 protein. The sample lists around 580,000 distinct CDR3 sequences, 23% occurring once. This CDR3 spans 16 amino acids. Germline CDR1 and CDR2: MNHEY and SMNVEV (reference sequence). The J segment lost 4 bases and the V segment lost 6 bases, leaving 11 bases of the junction unmatched. This sample is drawn from a study of T-cell reconstitution after alpha-beta-depleted transplantation in children. Findings and caveats of the study: Alpha-beta T cells about two months after transplant reportedly derived from several hundred expanded graft clones. Certain patients had high TCRbeta diversity at day 60, and it came from recipient T cells and thymic progenitors that survived. Newly produced T cells mostly provided counts and TCRbeta diversity after one year, as hyperexpanded clones declined.

The chain has TRBV27 and TRBJ2-1, with 8 positions matching TRBD2. The sample consisted of PBMCs, mostly from graft donor cells, taken 360 days after TCRalphabeta/CD19-depleted stem cell transplant. This receptor was identified in a boy under three years old who had a stem cell transplant for acute myeloid leukemia, so the T cells may come from the graft donor. In DNA form, the CDR3 reads TGTGCCAGCAGCCCCCGAGGAATAGCGGGGTACAATGAGCAGTTCTTC. It yields the protein CASSPRGIAGYNEQFF.